Following are 19 T cell receptor beta chains from one sample sequenced in a study of shared clonotypes between healthy human individuals. Profiling relied on immunoSEQ multiplex PCR, and the TCRdb table lists in-frame clones only, not all of them. This repertoire shows over a million clones, approximately 78% found once; its top ten account for 0.4% to 0.55%. Source material: memory CD4+ T cells from PBMCs. Subset of the sample: CD45RA-negative fraction. These receptors all stem from a man aged 18 to 29 in good health. Some clones in this sample may be carry-over from other donors' samples.

The V and J genes are TRBV2 and TRBJ2-7, with TRBD2 matching over 7 bases. CDR1 is SNHLY, CDR2 FYNNEI, per germline. The CDR3 is 17 amino acids. V was pared by 5 bases and J by 0 bases, with 13 bases of the junction left unmatched. CDR3 in amino acids: CASSPPEGRESSYEQYF. CDR3 DNA sequence: TGTGCCAGCAGTCCTCCCGAGGGGCGGGAGTCCTCCTACGAGCAGTACTTC. Supplemented by reference TRBV2 and TRBJ2-7, the full variable domain reads EPEVTQTPSHQVTQMGQEVILRCVPISNHLYFYWYRQILGQKVEFLVSFYNNEISEKSEIFDDQFSVERPDGSNFTLKIRSTKLEDSAMYFCASSPPEGRESSYEQYFGPGTRLTVT.

The rearrangement joins TRBV15 to TRBJ2-5; 10 bases are a match to TRBD1. The V gene's germline CDR1 is LNHNV and CDR2 YYDKDF (reference sequence). The CDR3 consists of 17 residues. Trimming cost V 2 bases and J 5 bases; bases outside gene matches: 11. The CDR3 region has the DNA TGTGCCACCAGCAGAAGACAGGGGGCCCCAAGCGGGGAGACCCAGTACTTC. It yields the protein CATSRRQGAPSGETQYF.

The chain employs TRBV30 and TRBJ1-2; maybe TRBD1 (5 bases). CDR3 length: 16 amino acids. V lost 8 bases and J lost 4, with 26 bases in between. The germline V gene encodes CDR1 GTSNPN and CDR2 SVGIG (reference sequence). The CDR3 region has the DNA TGTGCCCGGGTGTCTGGGCAGGGACTTGTCGGCTATGGCTACACCTTC. Amino acids: CARVSGQGLVGYGYTF. Full variable domain (outside the CDR3, taken from reference TRBV30 and TRBJ1-2): SQTIHQWPATLVQPVGSPLSLECTVEGTSNPNLYWYRQAAGRGLQLLFYSVGIGQISSEVPQNLSASRPQDRQFILSSKKLLLSDSGFYLCARVSGQGLVGYGYTFGSGTRLTVV.

Only a few counts were recorded for this clone. The V gene is TRBV2, the J gene TRBJ1-1; D not certain. The CDR3 covers 12 residues. Per the germline V gene, CDR1 is SNHLY and CDR2 is FYNNEI. The V end lost 6 bases, the J end lost 0 bases, and 5 bases lay between the germline ends. CDR3 nucleotide sequence: TGTGCCAGCAGCCGGTTGAACACTGAAGCTTTCTTT. Amino acid sequence: CASSRLNTEAFF.

V and J are TRBV5-6 and TRBJ2-1; D remains ambiguous. The germline V gene encodes CDR1 SGHDT and CDR2 YYEEEE. The V gene lost 1 base and the J gene lost 10 bases, with 9 bases spanning the gap. The CDR3 extends over 12 amino acids. CDR3 residues: CASSLQDGEQFF. CDR3 bases: TGTGCCAGCAGCTTGCAGGACGGGGAGCAGTTCTTC. Full variable domain (remainder filled in from reference TRBV5-6 and TRBJ2-1): DAGVTQSPTHLIKTRGQQVTLRCSPKSGHDTVSWYQQALGQGPQFIFQYYEEEERQRGNFPDRFSGHQFPNYSSELNVNALLLGDSALYLCASSLQDGEQFFGPGTRLTVL.

In this sample, this clone turned up a few times. J is TRBJ1-2 and V is TRBV6-1, with D unresolved. CDR3 size: 11 residues. V was pared by 3 bases and J by 5 bases, with 4 bases between. The V gene's germline CDR1 is MNHNS and CDR2 SASEGT. The CDR3 loop reads CASSDEYGYTF. CDR3 coding DNA: TGTGCCAGCAGTGACGAGTATGGCTACACCTTC.

The chain links TRBV5-1 to TRBJ2-1; 9 bases match TRBD1. In germline, CDR1 is SGHRS, CDR2 YFSETQ. Unmatched junction bases numbered 5, after V lost 6 bases and J lost 4 bases. CDR3 length: 14 amino acids. CDR3: CASTTGGVYNEQFF. The DNA for the CDR3 is TGCGCCAGCACTACAGGGGGCGTTTACAATGAGCAGTTCTTC.

This chain uses TRBV7-6 with TRBJ2-1, with D tentatively TRBD2 (5 bases). Trimming shortened V by 5 bases and J by 2 bases, and 10 bases separated the two germline ends. The CDR3 is 14 residues long. Per germline, CDR1 SGHVS and CDR2 FNYEAQ. This chain's CDR3 is CASSAGIPYNEQFF. The CDR3, as DNA: TGTGCCAGCAGCGCCGGGATCCCCTACAATGAGCAGTTCTTC. The full variable domain, its missing parts supplied by reference TRBV7-6 and TRBJ2-1, is GAGVSQSPRYKVTKRGQDVALRCDPISGHVSLYWYRQALGQGPEFLTYFNYEAQQDKSGLPNDRFSAERPEGSISTLTIQRTEQRDSAMYRCASSAGIPYNEQFFGPGTRLTVL.

This chain joins TRBV2 and TRBJ1-1; tentative D call: TRBD1 (5 bases). Trimming cost V 11 bases and J 4 bases, with 23 bases left between them. The CDR3 extends over 15 amino acids. Germline CDR1 SNHLY, CDR2 FYNNEI. CDR3 loop: CAGLAEQGYGTEAFF. In DNA, the CDR3 is TGTGCCGGGCTAGCAGAGCAGGGATATGGCACTGAAGCTTTCTTT.

The chain joins TRBV30 to TRBJ1-1; D perhaps matches TRBD1 (6 bases). Per the germline V gene, CDR1 is GTSNPN and CDR2 is SVGIG (reference sequence). V lost 2 bases and J lost 6, with 10 bases in between. This CDR3 spans 12 amino acids. The CDR3 loop reads CAWSTGFAEAFF. CDR3 coding DNA: TGTGCCTGGAGTACAGGGTTTGCTGAAGCTTTCTTT.

This clone was detected only a few times. V and J are TRBV28 and TRBJ1-5; D gene uncertain. The length of the CDR3 is 13 residues. Per germline, CDR1 MDHEN and CDR2 SYDVKM. Trimming removed 5 bases at V and 4 bases at J, with 9 bases between. The DNA for the CDR3 is TGTGCCAGCAGTGGGCAATTGAATCAGCCCCAGCATTTT. Residues: CASSGQLNQPQHF.

The gene calls are TRBV9 and TRBJ2-3, with D perhaps TRBD1 or TRBD2 (6 bases each). This CDR3 is built from 18 residues. V was shortened by 5 bases and J by 5 bases, with 27 bases between the two germline ends. Germline V CDR1 and CDR2: SGDLS, YYNGEE. Here the CDR3 reads CASSVRGAVFADGDTQYF. The CDR3 DNA is TGTGCCAGCAGTGTAAGGGGGGCTGTCTTTGCCGACGGAGATACGCAGTATTTT.

The chain combines TRBV5-1 with TRBJ1-5; the D gene is possibly TRBD1 (6 bases). Per the germline V gene, CDR1 is SGHRS and CDR2 is YFSETQ. This CDR3 region has 15 residues. The V and J ends lost 2 bases and 6 bases respectively, with 15 bases between them. The CDR3 bases are TGCGCCAGCAGCTTATTGGGGGCGCTAGGTCAGCCCCAGCATTTT. As protein: CASSLLGALGQPQHF.

The V gene is TRBV23-1, the J gene TRBJ1-5; D gene uncertain. TRBV23-1 is an ORF, and what it does is uncertain. V was clipped by 2 bases and J by 6 bases, with 11 bases between them. This CDR3 is 14 amino acids long. The CDR3 DNA follows: TGCGCCAGCAGTCAACGAGACTTTAGTCAGCCCCAGCATTTT. Translation: CASSQRDFSQPQHF.

The V call is TRBV7-2, the J call TRBJ1-3, with 9 bases matching TRBD1. This CDR3 has 15 amino acids. After removal of 4 bases from V and 3 bases from J, the junction contained 4 bases not matched to a gene. The V gene's germline CDR1 is SGHTA and CDR2 FQGNSA. CDR3 protein: CASSSTGGFGNTIYF. DNA of the CDR3: TGTGCCAGCAGCTCCACAGGGGGCTTTGGAAACACCATATATTTT.

V usage is TRBV5-4 and J usage is TRBJ2-1; no reliable D call. Germline loops: CDR1 SGHNT, CDR2 YYREEE (reference sequence). The CDR3 consists of 13 residues. Trimming removed 4 bases from V and 7 bases from J, with 12 bases in between. The CDR3 sequence is CASSADPENEQFF. In nucleotides, the CDR3 is TGTGCCAGCAGCGCAGACCCGGAGAATGAGCAGTTCTTC.

Concerning this clone itself: With only one base between it and a far larger clone, this is likely a read error. V gene TRBV7-9 combines with J gene TRBJ2-7; 7 positions match TRBD1. V shed 5 bases and J 1 base; nucleotides not matched to a gene: 5. Germline CDR1 and CDR2: SEHNR and FQNEAQ (reference sequence). The CDR3 has 14 residues. CDR3 DNA: TGTGCCAGCAGCCCCCGGGACAGTTCCTACGAGCAGTACTTC. Protein product: CASSPRDSSYEQYF.

Here the CDR3 DNA reads TGTGCCAGCACAGTGCAGGGACACGAGCAGTACTTC. Encoded protein: CASTVQGHEQYF. The chain is built from TRBV28 and TRBJ2-7; D tentatively fits TRBD1 or TRBD2 (5 bases each). The CDR3 sequence is 12 residues long. CDR1 MDHEN and CDR2 SYDVKM come from the germline V gene. Trimming removed 7 bases at V and 5 bases at J, with 12 bases between.

The rearrangement uses TRBV2 and TRBJ2-7; tentatively, D is TRBD2 (6 bases). The V gene's germline CDR1 is SNHLY and CDR2 FYNNEI. Trimming left V 5 bases short and J 3 bases short, with 14 bases between. CDR3 size: 14 residues. The CDR3 DNA sequence: TGTGCCAGCAGTTTCTTAGCGGCTAACTACGAGCAGTACTTC. Translation: CASSFLAANYEQYF. The entire variable domain, with the rest obtained from reference TRBV2 and TRBJ2-7, is as follows: EPEVTQTPSHQVTQMGQEVILRCVPISNHLYFYWYRQILGQKVEFLVSFYNNEISEKSEIFDDQFSVERPDGSNFTLKIRSTKLEDSAMYFCASSFLAANYEQYFGPGTRLTVT.